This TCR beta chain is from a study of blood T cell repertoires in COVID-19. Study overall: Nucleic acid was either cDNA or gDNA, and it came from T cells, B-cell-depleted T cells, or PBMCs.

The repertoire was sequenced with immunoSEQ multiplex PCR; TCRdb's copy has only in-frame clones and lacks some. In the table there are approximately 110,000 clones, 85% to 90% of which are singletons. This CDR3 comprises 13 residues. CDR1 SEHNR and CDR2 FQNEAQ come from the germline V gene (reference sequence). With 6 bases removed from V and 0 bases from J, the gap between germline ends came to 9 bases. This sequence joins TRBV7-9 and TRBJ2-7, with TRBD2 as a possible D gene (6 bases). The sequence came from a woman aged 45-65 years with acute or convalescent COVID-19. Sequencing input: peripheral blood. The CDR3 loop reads CASREAGSYEQYF. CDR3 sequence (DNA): TGTGCCAGCAGAGAAGCGGGCTCCTACGAGCAGTACTTC.